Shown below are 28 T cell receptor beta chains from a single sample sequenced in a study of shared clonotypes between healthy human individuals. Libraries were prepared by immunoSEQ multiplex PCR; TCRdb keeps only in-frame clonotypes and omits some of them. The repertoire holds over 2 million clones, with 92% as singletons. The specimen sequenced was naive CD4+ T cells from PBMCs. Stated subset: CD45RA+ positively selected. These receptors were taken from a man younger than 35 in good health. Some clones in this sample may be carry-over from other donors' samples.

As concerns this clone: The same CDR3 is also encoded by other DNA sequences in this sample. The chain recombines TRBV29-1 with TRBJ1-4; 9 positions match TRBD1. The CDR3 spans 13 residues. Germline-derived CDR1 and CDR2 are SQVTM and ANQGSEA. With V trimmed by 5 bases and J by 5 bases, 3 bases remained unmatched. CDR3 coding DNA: TGCAGCGTTCCGGGACAGGGCAATGAAAAACTGTTTTTT. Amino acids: CSVPGQGNEKLFF.

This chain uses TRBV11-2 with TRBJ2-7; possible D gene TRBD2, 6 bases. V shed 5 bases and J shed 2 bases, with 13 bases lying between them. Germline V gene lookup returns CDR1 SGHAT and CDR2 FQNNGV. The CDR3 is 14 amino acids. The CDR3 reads CASSRRREAYEQYF. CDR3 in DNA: TGTGCCAGCAGCCGGAGGAGGGAGGCCTACGAGCAGTACTTC. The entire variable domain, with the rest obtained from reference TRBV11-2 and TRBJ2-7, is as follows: EAGVAQSPRYKIIEKRQSVAFWCNPISGHATLYWYQQILGQGPKLLIQFQNNGVVDDSQLPKDRFSAERLKGVDSTLKIQPAKLEDSAVYLCASSRRREAYEQYFGPGTRLTVT.

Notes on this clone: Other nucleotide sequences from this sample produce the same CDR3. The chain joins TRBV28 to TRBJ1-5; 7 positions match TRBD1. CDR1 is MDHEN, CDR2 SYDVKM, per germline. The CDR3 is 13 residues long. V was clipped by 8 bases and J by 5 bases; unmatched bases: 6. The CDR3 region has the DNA TGTGCCAGCCTTGACAGGGCGGATCAGCCCCAGCATTTT. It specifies CASLDRADQPQHF.

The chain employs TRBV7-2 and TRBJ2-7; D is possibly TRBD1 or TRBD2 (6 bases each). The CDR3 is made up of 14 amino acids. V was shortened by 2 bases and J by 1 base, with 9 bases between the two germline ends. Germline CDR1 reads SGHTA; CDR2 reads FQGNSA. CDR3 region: CASSLRGTSYEQYF. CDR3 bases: TGTGCCAGCAGCTTAAGGGGGACTTCCTACGAGCAGTACTTC. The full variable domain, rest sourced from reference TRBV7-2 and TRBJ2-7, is GAGVSQSPSNKVTEKGKDVELRCDPISGHTALYWYRQSLGQGLEFLIYFQGNSAPDKSGLPSDRFSAERTGGSVSTLTIQRTQQEDSAVYLCASSLRGTSYEQYFGPGTRLTVT.

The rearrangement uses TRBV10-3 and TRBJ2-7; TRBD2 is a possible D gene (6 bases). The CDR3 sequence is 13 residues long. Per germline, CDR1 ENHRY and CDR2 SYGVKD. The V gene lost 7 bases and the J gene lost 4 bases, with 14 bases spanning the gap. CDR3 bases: TGTGCCATCAAGGACTCGGGAGAGTACGAGCAGTACTTC. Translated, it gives CAIKDSGEYEQYF.

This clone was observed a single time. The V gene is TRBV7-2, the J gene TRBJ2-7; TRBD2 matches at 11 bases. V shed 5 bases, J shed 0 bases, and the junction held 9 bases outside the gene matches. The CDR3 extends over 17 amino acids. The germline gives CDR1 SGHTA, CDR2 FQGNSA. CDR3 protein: CASSPRLAGLSSYEQYF. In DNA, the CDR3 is TGTGCCAGCAGCCCAAGACTAGCGGGACTTTCCTCCTACGAGCAGTACTTC.

The CDR3 reads CASTPQRGGFSDTQYF. In DNA, the CDR3 is TGTGCCAGCACCCCCCAGCGGGGGGGTTTTTCGGATACGCAGTATTTT. J is TRBJ2-3 and V is TRBV9; TRBD2 agrees at 10 bases. This CDR3 has 16 residues. V was pared by 6 bases and J by 6 bases, with 13 bases of the junction left unmatched. Germline-derived CDR1 and CDR2 are SGDLS and YYNGEE.

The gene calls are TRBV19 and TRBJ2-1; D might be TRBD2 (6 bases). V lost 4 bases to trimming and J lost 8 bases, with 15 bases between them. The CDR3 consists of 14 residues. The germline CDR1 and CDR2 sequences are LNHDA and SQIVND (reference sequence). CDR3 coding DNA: TGTGCCAGTAGTACGCGGGGCGTCGGCGATGAGCAGTTCTTC. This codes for CASSTRGVGDEQFF.

The CDR3: CASSLVISTYEQYF. CDR3 DNA sequence: TGTGCCAGCAGCTTAGTTATTAGTACCTACGAGCAGTACTTC. This chain connects TRBV11-3 to TRBJ2-7; D is unclear. V was cut by 1 base and J by 2 bases, with 9 bases left in between. This CDR3 has 14 residues. Germline V gives CDR1 SGHNT, CDR2 YENEEA.

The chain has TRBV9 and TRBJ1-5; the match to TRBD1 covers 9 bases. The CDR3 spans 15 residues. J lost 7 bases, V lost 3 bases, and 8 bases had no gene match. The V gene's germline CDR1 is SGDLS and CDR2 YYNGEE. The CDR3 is CASSAGTGTGQPQHF. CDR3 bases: TGTGCCAGCAGCGCCGGGACAGGGACAGGCCAGCCCCAGCATTTT.

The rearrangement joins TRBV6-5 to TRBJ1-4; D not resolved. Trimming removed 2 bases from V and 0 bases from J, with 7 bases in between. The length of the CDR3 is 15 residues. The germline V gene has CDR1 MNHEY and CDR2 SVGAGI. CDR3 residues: CASSYGVATNEKLFF. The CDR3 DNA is TGTGCCAGCAGTTACGGGGTTGCAACTAATGAAAAACTGTTTTTT.

CDR3: CASSLLAGLERDEQFF. The CDR3 DNA follows: TGTGCCAGCAGCTTACTAGCGGGTTTGGAACGGGATGAGCAGTTCTTC. The chain links TRBV5-6 to TRBJ2-1, with TRBD2 matching 9 bases. CDR1 is SGHDT and CDR2 is YYEEEE in the germline V gene. The CDR3 loop spans 16 amino acids. V shed 2 bases, J shed 8 bases, and the junction held 11 bases outside the gene matches.

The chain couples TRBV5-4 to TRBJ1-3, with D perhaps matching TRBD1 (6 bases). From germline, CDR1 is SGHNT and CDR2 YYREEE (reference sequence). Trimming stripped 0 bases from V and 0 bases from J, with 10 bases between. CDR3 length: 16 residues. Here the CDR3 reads CASSLAVGASGNTIYF. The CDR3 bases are TGTGCCAGCAGCTTGGCCGTGGGGGCCTCTGGAAACACCATATATTTT.

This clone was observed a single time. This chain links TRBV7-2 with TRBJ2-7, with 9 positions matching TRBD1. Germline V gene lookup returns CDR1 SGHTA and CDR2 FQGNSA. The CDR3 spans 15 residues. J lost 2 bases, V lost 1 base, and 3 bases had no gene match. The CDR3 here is CASSLGTGVPYEQYF. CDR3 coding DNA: TGTGCCAGCAGCTTAGGGACAGGGGTTCCCTACGAGCAGTACTTC.

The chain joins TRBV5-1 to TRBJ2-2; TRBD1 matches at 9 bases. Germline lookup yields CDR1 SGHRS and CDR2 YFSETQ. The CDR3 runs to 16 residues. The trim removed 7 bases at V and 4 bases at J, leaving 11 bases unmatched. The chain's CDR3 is CASAPTQGARTGELFF. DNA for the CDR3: TGCGCCAGCGCACCTACACAGGGGGCGCGCACCGGGGAGCTGTTTTTT.

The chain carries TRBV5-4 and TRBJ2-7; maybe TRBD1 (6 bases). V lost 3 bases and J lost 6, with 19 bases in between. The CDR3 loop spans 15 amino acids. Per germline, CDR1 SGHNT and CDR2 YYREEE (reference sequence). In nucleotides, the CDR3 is TGTGCCAGCAGCTCAGGGGCCCCTCAAGCTGGCGAGCAGTACTTC. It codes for CASSSGAPQAGEQYF.

CDR3 coding DNA: TGTGCCAGCAGTTGGACTCCCGGGGAGCTGTTTTTT. Translated: CASSWTPGELFF. J is TRBJ2-2 and V is TRBV28; TRBD2 is a possible D gene (5 bases). The CDR3 sequence is 12 residues long. Germline CDR1 and CDR2: MDHEN and SYDVKM. Trimming removed 4 bases from V and 6 bases from J, with 6 bases in between.

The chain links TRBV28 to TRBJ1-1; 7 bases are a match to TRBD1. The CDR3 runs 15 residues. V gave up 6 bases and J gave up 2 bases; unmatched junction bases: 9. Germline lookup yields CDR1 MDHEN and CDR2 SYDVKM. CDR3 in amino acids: CASSSFGTVNTEAFF. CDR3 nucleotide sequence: TGTGCCAGCAGCTCTTTCGGGACAGTCAACACTGAAGCTTTCTTT. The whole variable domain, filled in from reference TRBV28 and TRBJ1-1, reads DVKVTQSSRYLVKRTGEKVFLECVQDMDHENMFWYRQDPGLGLRLIYFSYDVKMKEKGDIPEGYSVSREKKERFSLILESASTNQTSMYLCASSSFGTVNTEAFFGQGTRLTVV.

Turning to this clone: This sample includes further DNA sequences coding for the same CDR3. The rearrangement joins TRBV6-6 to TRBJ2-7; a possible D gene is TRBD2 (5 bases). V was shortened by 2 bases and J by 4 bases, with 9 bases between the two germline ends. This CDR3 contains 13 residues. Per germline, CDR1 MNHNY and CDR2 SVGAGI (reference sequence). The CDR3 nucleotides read TGTGCCAGCAGTTACGAGGGAAGGTACGAGCAGTACTTC. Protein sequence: CASSYEGRYEQYF.

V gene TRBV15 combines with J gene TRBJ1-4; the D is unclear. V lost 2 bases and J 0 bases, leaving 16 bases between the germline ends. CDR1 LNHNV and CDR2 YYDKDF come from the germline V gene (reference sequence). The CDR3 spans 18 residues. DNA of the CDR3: TGTGCCACCAGCAGAAACTTGGGTAGGGTTGCAACTAATGAAAAACTGTTTTTT. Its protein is CATSRNLGRVATNEKLFF.

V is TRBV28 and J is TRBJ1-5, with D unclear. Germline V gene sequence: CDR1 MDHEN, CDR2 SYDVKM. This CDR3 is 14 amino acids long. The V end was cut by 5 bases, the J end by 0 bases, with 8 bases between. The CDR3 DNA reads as TGTGCCAGCAGTAGGGCCTATAGCAATCAGCCCCAGCATTTT. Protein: CASSRAYSNQPQHF.

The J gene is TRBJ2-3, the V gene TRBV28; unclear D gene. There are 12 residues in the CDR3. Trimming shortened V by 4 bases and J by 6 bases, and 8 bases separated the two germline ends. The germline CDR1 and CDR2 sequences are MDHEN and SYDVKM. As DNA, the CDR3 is TGTGCCAGCAGTTCCGCTCGGGATACGCAGTATTTT. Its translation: CASSSARDTQYF. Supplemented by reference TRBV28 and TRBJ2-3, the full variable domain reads DVKVTQSSRYLVKRTGEKVFLECVQDMDHENMFWYRQDPGLGLRLIYFSYDVKMKEKGDIPEGYSVSREKKERFSLILESASTNQTSMYLCASSSARDTQYFGPGTRLTVL.

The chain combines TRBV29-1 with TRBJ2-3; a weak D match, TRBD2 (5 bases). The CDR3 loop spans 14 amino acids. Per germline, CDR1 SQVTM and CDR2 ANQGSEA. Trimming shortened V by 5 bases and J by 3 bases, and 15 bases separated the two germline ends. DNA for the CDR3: TGCAGCGTTCGGACTCCTCAGCAAACAGATACGCAGTATTTT. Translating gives CSVRTPQQTDTQYF.

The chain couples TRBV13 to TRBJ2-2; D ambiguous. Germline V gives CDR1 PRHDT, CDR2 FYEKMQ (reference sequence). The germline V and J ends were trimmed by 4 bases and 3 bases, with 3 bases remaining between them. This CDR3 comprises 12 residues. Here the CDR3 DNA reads TGTGCCAGCAGCTCCTACACCGGGGAGCTGTTTTTT. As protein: CASSSYTGELFF.

In DNA form, the CDR3 reads TGTGCCAGCAGCCACGGACTAGCGGGCTACAATGAGCAGTTCTTC. Its translation: CASSHGLAGYNEQFF. V usage is TRBV11-2 and J usage is TRBJ2-1; 11 nucleotides align to TRBD2. Germline V gives CDR1 SGHAT, CDR2 FQNNGV. The CDR3 covers 15 residues. J lost 3 bases, V lost 5 bases, and 3 bases had no gene match.

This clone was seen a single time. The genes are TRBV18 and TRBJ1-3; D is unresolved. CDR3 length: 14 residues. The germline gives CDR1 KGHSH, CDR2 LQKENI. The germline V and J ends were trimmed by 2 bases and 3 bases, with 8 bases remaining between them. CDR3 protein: CASSPGVIGNTIYF. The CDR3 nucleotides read TGTGCCAGCTCACCAGGGGTGATTGGAAACACCATATATTTT. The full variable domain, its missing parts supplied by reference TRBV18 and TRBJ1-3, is NAGVMQNPRHLVRRRGQEARLRCSPMKGHSHVYWYRQLPEEGLKFMVYLQKENIIDESGMPKERFSAEFPKEGPSILRIQQVVRGDSAAYFCASSPGVIGNTIYFGEGSWLTVV.

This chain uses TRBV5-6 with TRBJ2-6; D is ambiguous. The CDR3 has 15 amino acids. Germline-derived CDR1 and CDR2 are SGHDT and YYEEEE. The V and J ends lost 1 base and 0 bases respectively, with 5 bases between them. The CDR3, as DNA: TGTGCCAGCAGCTTGTGGTTCTCTGGGGCCAACGTCCTGACTTTC. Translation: CASSLWFSGANVLTF.

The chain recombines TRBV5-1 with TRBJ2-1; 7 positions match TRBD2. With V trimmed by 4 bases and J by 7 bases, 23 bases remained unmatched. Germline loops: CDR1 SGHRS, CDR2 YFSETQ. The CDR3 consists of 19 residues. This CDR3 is CASSPRGGPSRGGMNEQFF. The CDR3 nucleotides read TGCGCCAGCAGCCCCCGCGGCGGGCCTAGTCGCGGGGGTATGAATGAGCAGTTCTTC.